Sequencing of this T cell receptor beta chain was carried out in a study of T cell responses to AZD1222 COVID-19 vaccine. Notes on the study in general: Spike-specific TCR repertoires showed rising breadth and depth after two AZD1222 doses. Baseline seropositivity occurred in only six AZD1222 recipients. Reportedly, close to half of spike-specific TCRs are directed against unmutated variant regions. Among the donors, most were white British and more were female, and clonal diversity was possibly underestimated.

V was clipped by 5 bases and J by 0 bases, with 20 bases between them. The CDR3 runs to 18 residues. Germline-derived CDR1 and CDR2 are MNHNY and SVGAGI (reference sequence). In the case of this clone: Its antigen is unknown.

The repertoire was sequenced with immunoSEQ multiplex PCR; TCRdb's copy has only in-frame clones and lacks some. The repertoire holds more than 150,000 clones, with approximately 90% as singletons. The origin of this receptor is an adult in good health. The chain has TRBV6-6 and TRBJ1-3; D gene unclear. The source was peripheral blood, collected on day 0 of AZD1222 vaccination. CDR3 coding DNA: TGTGCCAGCAGTCCACAGAGCCAGACGGGTCTCTCTGGAAACACCATATATTTT. It translates to CASSPQSQTGLSGNTIYF.